The rows below give T cell receptor beta chains drawn from one sample of a study of T cells in Graves' hyperthyroidism and ophthalmopathy. MiXCR was run by TCRdb on the multiplex PCR reads, yielding one entry per CDR3 protein. Of approximately 98,000 distinct CDR3 sequences in the sample, about 37% were seen once. The sample comprised peripheral blood or thyroid tissue (not recorded which). These receptors were taken from a woman under 40 with Graves' hyperthyroidism. CDR3s include the opening cysteine and the closing phenylalanine or tryptophan. Each record gives: J gene, D gene, clone size, V gene, CDR3 DNA, CDR3 protein. D genes are given only for firm matches. Part of the rows lack a size; the others show once, few, many or a class for expanded clones.

TRBJ1-2	TRBD1	-	TRBV24-1	TGTGCCACCAGTGACGGACAGGGGGACGGCTACACCTTC	CATSDGQGDGYTF
TRBJ1-5	-	many	TRBV6-6	TGTGCCAGCAGTTACCCCCCGGCAGCTCAAAAGTCGCCCCAGCATTTT	CASSYPPAAQKSPQHF
TRBJ2-3	-	-	TRBV20-1	TGCAGTGCTAGAGCAGGGCATGAGCGCCGCACAGATACGCAGTATTTT	CSARAGHERRTDTQYF
TRBJ1-6	-	many	TRBV7-9	TGTGCCAGCAGCCGAAGGGGGTTGCGATCACCCCTCCACTTT	CASSRRGLRSPLHF
TRBJ2-7	TRBD2	-	TRBV29-1	TGCAGCGTTGTAGGGAGGGCCTACGAGCAGTACTTC	CSVVGRAYEQYF
TRBJ2-2	-	-	TRBV7-9	TGTGCCAGCAGCCTGGGCCCGGGAGAGGCGAACACCGGGGAGCTGTCTTTT	CASSLGPGEANTGELSF
TRBJ2-2	TRBD1	many	TRBV7-9	TGTGCCAGCAGCTCGACAGGGGACTCGAACACCGGGGAGCTGTTTTTT	CASSSTGDSNTGELFF
TRBJ2-5	TRBD1	-	TRBV5-1	TGCGCCAGCAGCTTGGCCGGACAGGGAAAAGAGACCCAGTACTTC	CASSLAGQGKETQYF
TRBJ2-2	TRBD2	-	TRBV7-9	TGTGCCAGCAGCCAACGACTAGCGGGAAACACCGGGGAGCTGTTTTTT	CASSQRLAGNTGELFF
TRBJ1-3	-	-	TRBV7-3	TGTGCCAGCAGCCCAGGACGGGGGAACACCATATATTTT	CASSPGRGNTIYF
TRBJ2-7	TRBD2	-	TRBV15	TGTGCCACCAGCCTTGAGGGACTAGCGGGAAGGGAGCAGTACTTC	CATSLEGLAGREQYF
TRBJ1-1	-	few	TRBV27	TGTGCCAGCAGGTACTCTGGGTTATACCCTGAAGCTTTCTTT	CASRYSGLYPEAFF
TRBJ1-5	-	-	TRBV9	TGTGCCAGCAGCGGTCAGGGGAGCAATCAGTCCCAGCATTTT	CASSGQGSNQSQHF
TRBJ1-1	TRBD1	-	TRBV20-1	TGCAGTGCTAGTGACAGGGGAGGGATCACTGAAGCTTTCTTT	CSASDRGGITEAFF
TRBJ2-7	TRBD1	-	TRBV10-3	TGTGCCAGCAGGACAGGGCGCTCCTACGAGCAGTACTTC	CASRTGRSYEQYF
TRBJ2-5	-	-	TRBV20-1	TGCAGTGTACGGGAAGGGGGACATCAAGAGACCCAGTACTTC	CSVREGGHQETQYF
TRBJ2-2	-	-	TRBV7-6	TGTGCCAGCAGCTTAAGCCCATTCCCCGGGGAGCTGTTTTTT	CASSLSPFPGELFF
TRBJ2-7	-	-	TRBV7-2	TGTGCCAGCAGCCGATGGCCGGGACTTAGCTCCTACGAGCAGTACTTC	CASSRWPGLSSYEQYF
TRBJ2-3	TRBD2	many	TRBV20-1	TGCAGTGCTTGGACTAGCGCCTCAGATACGCAGTATTTT	CSAWTSASDTQYF
TRBJ2-3	TRBD2	-	TRBV6-4	TGTGCCAGCAGTGACTCGGCTAGCGGGGGGGCAGATACGCAGTATTTT	CASSDSASGGADTQYF
TRBJ1-5	-	-	TRBV10-3	-	CAIRPDYICSAREGWAQHF
TRBJ1-1	-	-	TRBV5-1	TGCGCCAGCAGCATGGAGGGCTCGAACACTGAGGCTTTCTTT	CASSMEGSNTEAFF
TRBJ2-5	TRBD1	-	TRBV20-1	TGCAGTGCATCTTCGACAGGGGGAGAGACCCAGTACTTC	CSASSTGGETQYF
TRBJ1-2	-	-	TRBV28	TGTGCCGGCAGTTTAGGTCAGGGCCTCACCTTC	CAGSLGQGLTF
TRBJ1-5	TRBD1	many	TRBV19	TGTGCCAGTAGTATAACAGGGGGCAGCCATCAGCCCCAGCATTTT	CASSITGGSHQPQHF
TRBJ1-1	-	many	TRBV12-3/TRBV12-4	TGTGCCAGCAGCCGTGCGGGGCCCAACACTGAAGCTTTCTTT	CASSRAGPNTEAFF
TRBJ2-7	TRBD1	many	TRBV29-1	TGCAGCGTTGAATTTCCAGGGGGTGACCTCCACTACGAGCAGTACTTC	CSVEFPGGDLHYEQYF
TRBJ1-6	-	-	TRBV4-1	TGCGCCAGCAGCCAGGATTCGGGAGGTTATAATTCACCCCTCCACTTT	CASSQDSGGYNSPLHF
TRBJ1-3	-	many	TRBV20-1	TGCAGTGCTGAAATCGTCTCTGGAAACACCATATATTTT	CSAEIVSGNTIYF
TRBJ2-5	-	few	TRBV7-2	TGTGCCAGCAGCTTAAGCACAGGGTCAGAGACCCAGTACTTC	CASSLSTGSETQYF